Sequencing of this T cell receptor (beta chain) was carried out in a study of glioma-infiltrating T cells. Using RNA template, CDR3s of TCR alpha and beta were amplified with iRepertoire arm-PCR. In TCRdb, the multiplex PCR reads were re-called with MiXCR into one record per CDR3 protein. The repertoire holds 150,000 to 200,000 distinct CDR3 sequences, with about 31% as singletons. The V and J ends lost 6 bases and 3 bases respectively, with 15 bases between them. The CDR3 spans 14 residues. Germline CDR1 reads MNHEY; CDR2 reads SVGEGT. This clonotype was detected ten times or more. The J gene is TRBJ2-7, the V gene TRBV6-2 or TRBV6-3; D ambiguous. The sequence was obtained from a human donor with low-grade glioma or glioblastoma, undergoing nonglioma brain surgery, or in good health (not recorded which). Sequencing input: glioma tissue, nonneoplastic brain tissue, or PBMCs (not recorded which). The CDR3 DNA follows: TGTGCCAGCAGCTTGGACGGATCCTACTACGAGCAGTACTTC. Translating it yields CASSLDGSYYEQYF.